Listed here are 29 T cell receptor beta chains from one sample, sequenced in a study of cytotoxic CD8 clonotypes in ibrutinib-treated CLL. The assay was immunoSEQ multiplex PCR, and TCRdb's table has in-frame clones only and misses some. The sample contains some 85,000 clones, 75% to 80% of which appear only once. Sequenced material: PBMCs, taken after 24 months of ibrutinib treatment. The origin of the receptors is a human donor with chronic lymphocytic leukemia.

V and J are TRBV18 and TRBJ2-1; D possibly uses TRBD1 or TRBD2 (5 bases each). The germline V gene has CDR1 KGHSH and CDR2 LQKENI. With 6 bases removed from V and 3 bases from J, the gap between germline ends came to 15 bases. The CDR3 has 15 amino acids. The CDR3 DNA follows: TGTGCCAGCTCTAACGGGGCTGGGGTCTACAATGAGCAGTTCTTC. Translation: CASSNGAGVYNEQFF.

The V gene is TRBV5-4, the J gene TRBJ2-3; 9 nucleotides match TRBD2. Losses at the gene ends were 5 bases for V and 2 bases for J; bases not matched to a gene: 6. CDR1 SGHNT and CDR2 YYREEE come from the germline V gene (reference sequence). This CDR3 is built from 15 residues. Written as DNA, the CDR3 is TGTGCCAGCAGATATAGCGGGAGTGACACAGATACGCAGTATTTT. Translated, it gives CASRYSGSDTDTQYF. Full variable domain (missing parts from reference TRBV5-4 and TRBJ2-3): ETGVTQSPTHLIKTRGQQVTLRCSSQSGHNTVSWYQQALGQGPQFIFQYYREEENGRGNFPPRFSGLQFPNYSSELNVNALELDDSALYLCASRYSGSDTDTQYFGPGTRLTVL.

V is TRBV29-1 and J is TRBJ2-1; TRBD2 agrees at 14 bases. The V gene's germline CDR1 is SQVTM and CDR2 ANQGSEA. The CDR3 is 13 residues long. V was pared by 4 bases and J by 9 bases, with 2 bases of the junction left unmatched. This CDR3 is CSVGGTSGSEQFF. The CDR3 DNA follows: TGCAGCGTTGGGGGGACTAGCGGGAGTGAGCAGTTCTTC.

The J gene is TRBJ1-1, the V gene TRBV7-9; D is undetermined. V was trimmed by 5 bases and J by 6 bases, leaving 10 bases between them. The germline CDR1 and CDR2 sequences are SEHNR and FQNEAQ (reference sequence). CDR3 size: 12 residues. CDR3 in DNA: TGTGCCAGCAGCGCACCTTTCTCTGAAGCTTTCTTT. Translated: CASSAPFSEAFF.

The J gene is TRBJ2-3, the V gene TRBV7-2, with D uncertain. The germline V gene has CDR1 SGHTA and CDR2 FQGNSA. The CDR3 contains 12 residues. The germline V and J ends were trimmed by 5 bases and 2 bases, with 5 bases remaining between them. CDR3 nucleotides: TGTGCCAGCAGCCACAACACAGATACGCAGTATTTT. This codes for CASSHNTDTQYF.

The chain links TRBV7-2 to TRBJ1-4; D gene ambiguous. V was clipped by 4 bases and J by 6 bases, with 12 bases between them. CDR1 and CDR2 from the germline V gene are SGHTA and FQGNSA. The CDR3 is 14 residues long. CDR3 residues: CASSSYRRDEKLFF. The CDR3 DNA reads as TGTGCCAGCAGCTCTTACAGAAGGGATGAAAAACTGTTTTTT.

The chain employs TRBV18 and TRBJ2-2; 8 bases fit TRBD2. Germline CDR1 KGHSH, CDR2 LQKENI. The CDR3 totals 16 residues. V gave up 4 bases and J gave up 3 bases; unmatched junction bases: 7. DNA of the CDR3: TGTGCCAGCTCACATTTGACTAGCGATTACACCGGGGAGCTGTTTTTT. It codes for CASSHLTSDYTGELFF.

This chain links TRBV9 with TRBJ2-7, with 12 bases aligning to TRBD2. Trimming removed 0 bases from V and 5 bases from J; junction bases left unmatched: 6. Germline V CDR1 and CDR2: SGDLS, YYNGEE. The CDR3 consists of 16 residues. Written as DNA, the CDR3 is TGTGCCAGCAGCGTAGGATTGACTAGCGGGAGTCACGAGCAGTACTTC. As protein: CASSVGLTSGSHEQYF.

The chain couples TRBV19 to TRBJ2-7, with TRBD2 as a possible D gene (5 bases). Looked up from germline, CDR1 is LNHDA and CDR2 is SQIVND (reference sequence). The V end was cut by 5 bases, the J end by 5 bases, with 19 bases between. This CDR3 has 15 amino acids. DNA for the CDR3: TGTGCCAGTAGTTTCCCCGGGGTGGCGGCGAACGAGCAGTACTTC. Its protein is CASSFPGVAANEQYF.

This clone occurred many times. This chain links TRBV7-9 with TRBJ1-5, with 8 bases matching TRBD1. V was pared by 5 bases and J by 5 bases, with 5 bases of the junction left unmatched. CDR1 is SEHNR and CDR2 is FQNEAQ in the germline V gene (reference sequence). The CDR3 has 14 amino acids. CDR3 in DNA: TGTGCCAGCAGCCCCCAGGGGGCATATCAGCCCCAGCATTTT. This translates into CASSPQGAYQPQHF.

V gene TRBV30 combines with J gene TRBJ1-1; D not resolved. Germline CDR1 and CDR2: GTSNPN and SVGIG (reference sequence). This CDR3 region has 12 residues. Deletions cut 1 base from V and 8 bases from J, with 11 bases between. The CDR3 sequence is CAWSAAAAEAFF. The CDR3 DNA sequence: TGTGCCTGGAGTGCGGCGGCAGCCGAAGCTTTCTTT.

This chain connects TRBV10-3 to TRBJ2-5; D gene uncertain. This CDR3 is 13 amino acids long. V was trimmed by 4 bases and J by 2 bases, leaving 8 bases between them. The germline V gene encodes CDR1 ENHRY and CDR2 SYGVKD. CDR3 amino acids: CAISGGLQETQYF. The CDR3 bases are TGTGCCATCAGTGGCGGCCTACAAGAGACCCAGTACTTC.

The sample holds a few counts of this clone. The rearrangement links TRBV28 to TRBJ1-5; no reliable D call. Trimming took off 1 base at V and 0 bases at J, with 7 bases between the two ends. The CDR3 runs 15 residues. The germline V gene has CDR1 MDHEN and CDR2 SYDVKM. The CDR3 loop reads CASSLYDDSNQPQHF. The DNA of the CDR3 is TGTGCCAGCAGTTTATACGATGATAGCAATCAGCCCCAGCATTTT.

The V and J genes are TRBV18 and TRBJ1-1; D is ambiguous. Germline loops: CDR1 KGHSH, CDR2 LQKENI. V gave up 6 bases and J gave up 8 bases, with 19 bases separating them. The CDR3 contains 14 residues. CDR3 sequence: CASSPTAASSEAFF. In nucleotides, the CDR3 is TGTGCCAGCTCCCCAACGGCGGCGTCCTCAGAAGCTTTCTTT.

The table lists this clone with a count of one. The chain employs TRBV18 and TRBJ2-3; 13 bases match TRBD2. V lost 6 bases, J lost 6 bases, and 6 bases stayed unmatched. Per germline, CDR1 KGHSH and CDR2 LQKENI. CDR3 length: 15 residues. The CDR3 DNA is TGTGCCAGCTCTCTCGGGACTAGCGGGACCGATACGCAGTATTTT. It is translated as CASSLGTSGTDTQYF.

The chain couples TRBV29-1 to TRBJ1-2; TRBD1 might be the D (5 bases). This CDR3 has 13 residues. Germline-derived CDR1 and CDR2 are SQVTM and ANQGSEA. The germline V and J ends were trimmed by 1 base and 2 bases, with 8 bases remaining between them. In DNA form, the CDR3 reads TGCAGCGTTGAAGCAACAGGAAACTATGGCTACACCTTC. This translates into CSVEATGNYGYTF.

The V gene is TRBV7-9, the J gene TRBJ1-1; 7 bases are shared with TRBD1. V gave up 5 bases and J gave up 8 bases; unmatched junction bases: 11. The CDR3 contains 14 residues. CDR1 and CDR2 (germline): SEHNR, FQNEAQ (reference sequence). The CDR3 coding sequence is TGTGCCAGCAGCCATGGACAGGCCATATCAGAAGCTTTCTTT. Residues: CASSHGQAISEAFF.

The gene calls are TRBV7-2 and TRBJ1-5; TRBD1 is a possible D gene (5 bases). The germline gives CDR1 SGHTA, CDR2 FQGNSA. This CDR3 region has 15 residues. V was cut by 1 base and J by 1 base, with 8 bases left in between. The CDR3 loop reads CASSLGGASNQPQHF. CDR3 sequence (DNA): TGTGCCAGCAGCTTAGGGGGCGCCAGCAATCAGCCCCAGCATTTT.

This chain joins TRBV6-5 and TRBJ2-2; D is uncertain. From germline, CDR1 is MNHEY and CDR2 SVGAGI. The V gene lost 6 bases and the J gene lost 7 bases, with 15 bases spanning the gap. The CDR3 contains 14 residues. CDR3 sequence (DNA): TGTGCCAGCAGCTCCCCGGTCGGAAGCGGGGAGCTGTTTTTT. Translation: CASSSPVGSGELFF.

The chain combines TRBV27 with TRBJ2-7, with TRBD2 as a possible D gene (5 bases). Germline CDR1 reads MNHEY; CDR2 reads SMNVEV (reference sequence). V gave up 1 base and J gave up 3 bases, with 19 bases separating them. This CDR3 has 17 residues. The CDR3 region has the DNA TGTGCCAGCAGTTTATATCCCACCACGGCGGGTAGCTACGAGCAGTACTTC. Amino acid sequence: CASSLYPTTAGSYEQYF.

The chain uses TRBV5-1 and TRBJ1-4; 8 bases line up with TRBD1. The CDR3 is made up of 14 amino acids. CDR1 and CDR2 (germline): SGHRS, YFSETQ. V shed 0 bases, J shed 8 bases, and the junction held 3 bases outside the gene matches. This chain's CDR3 is CASSLGTGREKLFF. DNA of the CDR3: TGCGCCAGCAGCTTGGGGACAGGGCGCGAAAAACTGTTTTTT.

The chain recombines TRBV7-9 with TRBJ1-3; D is unclear. The CDR3 length is 13 residues. V lost 7 bases and J lost 0, with 7 bases in between. Germline CDR1 and CDR2: SEHNR and FQNEAQ (reference sequence). For the CDR3, the DNA is TGTGCCAGCAACCCAGACTCTGGAAACACCATATATTTT. It translates to CASNPDSGNTIYF.

The chain carries TRBV27 and TRBJ2-3; 9 positions agree with TRBD2. This CDR3 is built from 15 residues. Trimming took 6 bases from V and 7 from J; bases not matched to a gene: 11. Germline CDR1 and CDR2: MNHEY and SMNVEV (reference sequence). This CDR3 is CASSPGGGRVYTQYF. CDR3 in DNA: TGTGCCAGCAGCCCTGGGGGCGGGAGGGTATATACGCAGTATTTT.

The chain employs TRBV7-9 and TRBJ2-1; D gene unclear. CDR1 and CDR2 from the germline V gene are SEHNR and FQNEAQ (reference sequence). The CDR3 loop spans 14 amino acids. V was trimmed by 5 bases and J by 4 bases, leaving 12 bases between them. The CDR3 DNA is TGTGCCAGCAGCCCCCAGTGGGGTTACAATGAGCAGTTCTTC. This sequence encodes CASSPQWGYNEQFF.

Judged by abundance, this clone is medium-sized. V usage is TRBV13 and J usage is TRBJ2-7; 7 bases map to TRBD2. V shed 4 bases and J 4 bases; nucleotides not matched to a gene: 10. The CDR3 contains 15 residues. Germline CDR1 reads PRHDT; CDR2 reads FYEKMQ (reference sequence). The CDR3 spells CASSSMGEGRYEQYF. The CDR3 nucleotides read TGTGCCAGCAGCTCCATGGGGGAGGGCCGGTACGAGCAGTACTTC. The whole variable domain, remainder taken from reference TRBV13 and TRBJ2-7, is AAGVIQSPRHLIKEKRETATLKCYPIPRHDTVYWYQQGPGQDPQFLISFYEKMQSDKGSIPDRFSAQQFSDYHSELNMSSLELGDSALYFCASSSMGEGRYEQYFGPGTRLTVT.

The gene calls are TRBV5-1 and TRBJ2-7; D gene uncertain. The length of the CDR3 is 13 residues. Germline V gives CDR1 SGHRS, CDR2 YFSETQ. V lost 4 bases and J lost 4, with 12 bases in between. The CDR3 DNA reads TGCGCCAGCAGCCCTTCCCCCCAATACGAGCAGTACTTC. Translating it yields CASSPSPQYEQYF.

This chain uses TRBV9 with TRBJ2-1; weak D call: TRBD1 (6 bases). Germline V gene data show CDR1 as SGDLS and CDR2 as YYNGEE. V was shortened by 3 bases and J by 0 bases, with 19 bases between the two germline ends. The length of the CDR3 is 18 residues. The CDR3 DNA reads as TGTGCCAGCAGCGAGGGGGACGAGGAGGTTAGCTCCTACAATGAGCAGTTCTTC. This sequence encodes CASSEGDEEVSSYNEQFF.

V gene TRBV28 combines with J gene TRBJ2-3; 8 positions agree with TRBD1. Germline V gene sequence: CDR1 MDHEN, CDR2 SYDVKM. V lost 5 bases, J lost 15 bases, and 10 bases stayed unmatched. The CDR3 sequence is 12 residues long. CDR3 protein: CASSREDRVFYF. CDR3 nucleotides: TGTGCCAGCAGTAGAGAGGACAGGGTATTTTATTTT.

This clone was observed a few times. The J gene is TRBJ1-3, the V gene TRBV5-4; D ambiguous. Germline CDR1 and CDR2: SGHNT and YYREEE (reference sequence). CDR3 length equals 17 residues. V lost 4 bases and J 0 bases, leaving 17 bases between the germline ends. The chain's CDR3 is CASSPTGQVGSGNTIYF. CDR3 coding DNA: TGTGCCAGCAGCCCCACGGGCCAGGTAGGCTCTGGAAACACCATATATTTT. The full variable domain, completed using reference TRBV5-4 and TRBJ1-3, is ETGVTQSPTHLIKTRGQQVTLRCSSQSGHNTVSWYQQALGQGPQFIFQYYREEENGRGNFPPRFSGLQFPNYSSELNVNALELDDSALYLCASSPTGQVGSGNTIYFGEGSWLTVV.